The next 17 T cell receptor beta chains were all read from a single sample in a study of Ad26.COV2.S vaccination and SARS-CoV-2 variants. The table came from immunoSEQ multiplex PCR; TCRdb's copy has only in-frame clones and leaves some out. The sample lists 360,000 or so clones, roughly 91% occurring once. The treatment was: 19 received Ad26.COV2.S at low or high dose, single or two shots; roughly 5 received placebo; per-sample allocation not given. The study sampled participants on day 63 after the first vaccine or placebo injection. Source: peripheral blood, taken in a trial of Ad26.COV2.S vaccine versus placebo. The receptors stem from a person aged 18-65 years who received the Ad26.COV2.S COVID-19 vaccine or a placebo.

The chain is built from TRBV6-5 and TRBJ2-7, with a tentative D call TRBD1 (6 bases). V lost 1 base and J lost 3, with 10 bases in between. This CDR3 has 14 amino acids. The germline gives CDR1 MNHEY, CDR2 SVGAGI. The CDR3 sequence: CASSYYATGYEQYF. The CDR3 DNA reads as TGTGCCAGCAGTTACTACGCGACAGGCTACGAGCAGTACTTC.

The gene calls are TRBV4-3 and TRBJ2-5, with TRBD1 as a possible D gene (6 bases). Deletions cut 3 bases from V and 5 bases from J, with 13 bases between. The CDR3 contains 14 residues. Germline CDR1 is LGHNA and CDR2 is YSLEER. The CDR3 spells CASSHTGPRETQYF. CDR3 nucleotides: TGCGCCAGCAGCCACACAGGGCCGAGGGAGACCCAGTACTTC.

This chain joins TRBV3-1 (or the pseudogene TRBV3-2) and TRBJ2-1, with TRBD2 as a possible D gene (7 bases). The CDR3 length is 16 residues. V dropped 2 bases and J dropped 4 bases, with 15 bases sitting between them. Germline CDR1 LGHDT, CDR2 YNNKEL (reference sequence). CDR3 region: CASSQSGGGPYNEQFF. Written as DNA, the CDR3 is TGTGCCAGCAGCCAATCCGGCGGGGGCCCTTACAATGAGCAGTTCTTC.

The DNA for the CDR3 is TGTGCCAGCAGTTACGGGGGGAGCTCCTATAATTCACCCCTCCACTTT. It specifies CASSYGGSSYNSPLHF. The gene calls are TRBV6-2 or TRBV6-3 and TRBJ1-6; a possible D gene is TRBD1 (5 bases). Trimming pared 2 bases from V and 0 bases from J, leaving 8 bases between. Germline CDR1 reads MNHEY; CDR2 reads SVGEGT. The CDR3 extends over 16 amino acids.

The CDR3 coding sequence is TGCGCCAGCAGCCATCTCGTGGGCTCCTATAATTCACCCCTCCACTTT. Amino acid sequence: CASSHLVGSYNSPLHF. J is TRBJ1-6 and V is TRBV4-3; D ambiguous. Trimming cost V 3 bases and J 0 bases, with 9 bases left between them. Per the germline V gene, CDR1 is LGHNA and CDR2 is YSLEER. The CDR3 is 16 amino acids.

This clone has only a few counts. The rearrangement links TRBV5-1 to TRBJ2-7; D possibly corresponds to TRBD1 (6 bases). This CDR3 spans 15 amino acids. V was trimmed by 0 bases and J by 3 bases, leaving 13 bases between them. Germline-derived CDR1 and CDR2 are SGHRS and YFSETQ. CDR3 nucleotide sequence: TGCGCCAGCAGCTTGGGAAGTACAGGGATCTACGAGCAGTACTTC. Translating gives CASSLGSTGIYEQYF.

The chain is built from TRBV6-5 and TRBJ1-1; possibly TRBD1 for D (5 bases). The V gene's germline CDR1 is MNHEY and CDR2 SVGAGI. The CDR3 extends over 13 amino acids. The V gene lost 8 bases and the J gene lost 7 bases, with 17 bases spanning the gap. The CDR3 DNA is TGTGCCAGCGGGACGACAGAAAAAAGTGAAGCTTTCTTT. It specifies CASGTTEKSEAFF.

This clone showed up just a few times. The chain links TRBV6-4 to TRBJ1-6; D is perhaps TRBD1 (5 bases). CDR1 and CDR2 from the germline V gene are MRHNA and SNTAGT. Trimming cost V 1 base and J 9 bases, with 10 bases left between them. The CDR3 loop spans 14 amino acids. The CDR3 loop is CASSDLGGSSPLHF. CDR3 bases: TGTGCCAGCAGTGACTTGGGGGGGAGTTCACCCCTCCACTTT.

J is TRBJ2-2 and V is TRBV7-9, with 7 bases fitting TRBD1. This CDR3 has 14 residues. Germline CDR1 SEHNR, CDR2 FQNEAQ (reference sequence). V lost 5 bases, J lost 4 bases, and 4 bases stayed unmatched. CDR3 nucleotide sequence: TGTGCCAGCAGCCTGGGACAGTCCACCGGGGAGCTGTTTTTT. It is translated as CASSLGQSTGELFF. The entire variable domain, with the rest obtained from reference TRBV7-9 and TRBJ2-2, is as follows: DTGVSQNPRHKITKRGQNVTFRCDPISEHNRLYWYRQTLGQGPEFLTYFQNEAQLEKSRLLSDRFSAERPKGSFSTLEIQRTEQGDSAMYLCASSLGQSTGELFFGEGSRLTVL.

This clone has just one count. The chain couples TRBV9 to TRBJ2-3, with a tentative D call TRBD1 (5 bases). Germline V gene data show CDR1 as SGDLS and CDR2 as YYNGEE. This CDR3 region has 15 residues. The V end was cut by 4 bases, the J end by 0 bases, with 12 bases between. The CDR3, as DNA: TGTGCCAGCAGCTCTGACAGAACTAGCACAGATACGCAGTATTTT. Its translation is CASSSDRTSTDTQYF.

This clone was seen just once. The CDR3, as DNA: TGTGCCAGCAGTTACACCGGCAGTGAAGCTTTCTTT. This sequence encodes CASSYTGSEAFF. The V and J genes are TRBV6-5 and TRBJ1-1; D is unclear. Trimming removed 2 bases at V and 7 bases at J, with 8 bases between. The CDR3 runs 12 residues. CDR1 is MNHEY and CDR2 is SVGAGI in the germline V gene.

This clone was recorded once. V and J are TRBV18 and TRBJ1-1; D is possibly TRBD1 (5 bases). The CDR3 is made up of 11 amino acids. Germline V gene lookup returns CDR1 KGHSH and CDR2 LQKENI. Trimming cost V 3 bases and J 8 bases, with 7 bases left between them. The chain's CDR3 is CASSPGLEAFF. CDR3 in DNA: TGTGCCAGCTCACCGGGGCTGGAAGCTTTCTTT.

V usage is TRBV19 and J usage is TRBJ1-3, with unresolved D. The CDR3 covers 13 residues. CDR1 is LNHDA, CDR2 SQIVND, per germline (reference sequence). V gave up 5 bases and J gave up 7 bases, with 12 bases separating them. CDR3: CASSVNGRNTIYF. The DNA of the CDR3 is TGTGCCAGTAGTGTGAACGGACGGAACACCATATATTTT.

This clone was seen only a few times. J is TRBJ1-2 and V is TRBV5-6, with a possible D match to TRBD1 (6 bases). The CDR3 runs to 15 residues. V lost 6 bases and J lost 0, with 15 bases in between. Germline loops: CDR1 SGHDT, CDR2 YYEEEE. DNA for the CDR3: TGTGCCAGCAACCCACGGGGGGCCACTAACTATGGCTACACCTTC. This translates into CASNPRGATNYGYTF. The complete variable domain, with remaining parts taken from reference TRBV5-6 and TRBJ1-2, reads DAGVTQSPTHLIKTRGQQVTLRCSPKSGHDTVSWYQQALGQGPQFIFQYYEEEERQRGNFPDRFSGHQFPNYSSELNVNALLLGDSALYLCASNPRGATNYGYTFGSGTRLTVV.

The rearrangement uses TRBV4-3 and TRBJ2-7, with 8 nucleotides matching TRBD1. Unmatched junction bases numbered 5, after V lost 4 bases and J lost 0 bases. The CDR3 runs 15 residues. Germline V gene sequence: CDR1 LGHNA, CDR2 YSLEER. Here the CDR3 reads CASSRGQGASYEQYF. Written as DNA, the CDR3 is TGCGCCAGCAGCCGAGGACAGGGAGCCTCCTACGAGCAGTACTTC.

The chain combines TRBV6-1 with TRBJ1-2; 9 bases agree with TRBD1. This CDR3 contains 19 residues. V lost 1 base to trimming and J lost 2 bases; unmatched junction nucleotides: 14. Germline V CDR1 and CDR2: MNHNS, SASEGT. The CDR3 loop is CASSEVMGNRGLFNYGYTF. Written as DNA, the CDR3 is TGTGCCAGCAGTGAAGTAATGGGGAACAGGGGGCTTTTCAACTATGGCTACACCTTC.

V usage is TRBV27 and J usage is TRBJ2-1; the D gene could be TRBD1 or TRBD2 (6 bases each). The CDR3 runs 14 residues. Germline assignment: CDR1 MNHEY and CDR2 SMNVEV (reference sequence). The V end lost 6 bases, the J end lost 8 bases, and 17 bases lay between the germline ends. This CDR3 reads CASSRGTRGHEQFF. CDR3 nucleotide sequence: TGTGCCAGCAGCCGGGGGACCAGGGGCCATGAGCAGTTCTTC.